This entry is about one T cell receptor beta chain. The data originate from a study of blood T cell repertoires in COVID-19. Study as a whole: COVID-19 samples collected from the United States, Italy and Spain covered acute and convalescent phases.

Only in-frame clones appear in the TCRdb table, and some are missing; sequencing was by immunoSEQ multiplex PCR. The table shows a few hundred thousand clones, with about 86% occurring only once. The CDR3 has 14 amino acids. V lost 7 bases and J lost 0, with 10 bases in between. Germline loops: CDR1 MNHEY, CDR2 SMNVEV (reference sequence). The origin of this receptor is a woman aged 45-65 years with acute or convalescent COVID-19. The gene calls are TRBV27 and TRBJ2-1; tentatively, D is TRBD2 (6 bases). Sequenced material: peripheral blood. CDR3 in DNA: TGTGCCAGCAACCTAGCGAGCTCCTACAATGAGCAGTTCTTC. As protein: CASNLASSYNEQFF.